This entry lists 13 T cell receptor beta chains sequenced from one sample in a study of T-cell reconstitution after alpha-beta-depleted transplantation in children. The library targeted TCRbeta and was prepared with unique molecular identifiers. TCRdb re-derived calls from the PCR reads in MiXCR, one entry per CDR3 protein. The sample records 250,000 to 300,000 distinct CDR3 sequences, 9.5% to 10% being singletons. This sample comprised PBMCs from the stem cell graft donor, obtained from the stem cell graft. These receptors were collected from a human donor who donated a stem cell graft to a child with SCID.

The chain has TRBV12-3 or TRBV12-4 and TRBJ2-7, with D possibly TRBD2 on 5 matching bases. V shed 7 bases and J shed 5 bases, with 18 bases lying between them. The CDR3 is 14 amino acids. CDR3 amino acids: CASTPSGNVNEQYF. As DNA, the CDR3 is TGTGCCAGCACACCGTCCGGGAATGTGAACGAGCAGTACTTC.

There are a few counts of this clonotype. J is TRBJ1-2 and V is TRBV6-5; D ambiguous. The CDR3 sequence is 14 residues long. The germline V and J ends were trimmed by 10 bases and 7 bases, with 22 bases remaining between them. The germline gives CDR1 MNHEY, CDR2 SVGAGI. In DNA form, the CDR3 reads TGTGCCACCTCGAGGGAACATTCCGCTGTTGGCTACACCTTC. It codes for CATSREHSAVGYTF.

This chain connects TRBV11-2 to TRBJ2-7; 7 bases match TRBD1. The CDR3 is 15 residues long. J was trimmed by 3 bases and V by 2 bases; bases with no gene match: 7. Looked up from germline, CDR1 is SGHAT and CDR2 is FQNNGV. Here the CDR3 reads CASSLRLGQNYEQYF. The CDR3 DNA is TGTGCCAGCAGCTTAAGGTTGGGACAGAACTACGAGCAGTACTTC.

This chain uses TRBV27 with TRBJ1-2; D remains ambiguous. This CDR3 contains 13 residues. Trimming cost V 8 bases and J 2 bases, with 12 bases left between them. From germline, CDR1 is MNHEY and CDR2 SMNVEV (reference sequence). CDR3 loop: CASAAKQNYGYTF. Here the CDR3 DNA reads TGTGCCAGCGCGGCGAAACAGAACTATGGCTACACCTTC.

The chain carries TRBV4-2 and TRBJ2-3, with 10 bases fitting TRBD2. Germline V CDR1 and CDR2: LGHNA, YNFKEQ. Trimming removed 3 bases from V and 0 bases from J; junction bases left unmatched: 9. The CDR3 length is 18 residues. The CDR3 loop is CASSHGFGLADSTDTQYF. CDR3 bases: TGTGCCAGCAGCCATGGTTTTGGACTAGCGGACAGCACAGATACGCAGTATTTT.

This clonotype has a count of ten or more. The chain carries TRBV20-1 and TRBJ2-2; 10 bases match TRBD2. Germline V gene sequence: CDR1 DFQATT, CDR2 SNEGSKA (reference sequence). J gave up 5 bases and V 6 bases, and 9 bases lay outside the gene matches. The CDR3 is 15 residues long. The CDR3 spells CSAPIAGGGTGELFF. CDR3 coding DNA: TGCAGTGCCCCCATAGCGGGGGGAGGGACCGGGGAGCTGTTTTTT.

The chain combines TRBV7-8 with TRBJ2-5, with 7 nucleotides matching TRBD2. J lost 1 base, V lost 4 bases, and 3 bases had no gene match. This CDR3 comprises 14 residues. CDR1 and CDR2 from the germline V gene are SGHVS and FQNEAQ. The CDR3 region is CASSSRTSQETQYF. In DNA, the CDR3 is TGTGCCAGCAGCTCCCGGACTAGCCAAGAGACCCAGTACTTC.

This sequence joins TRBV5-4 and TRBJ1-6; no definite D call. The CDR3 loop spans 15 amino acids. CDR1 is SGHNT, CDR2 YYREEE, per germline (reference sequence). The V end was cut by 0 bases, the J end by 8 bases, with 12 bases between. The CDR3 reads CASSLAEGVDSPLHF. CDR3 coding DNA: TGTGCCAGCAGCTTGGCCGAGGGAGTGGATTCACCCCTCCACTTT. The full variable domain, completed using reference TRBV5-4 and TRBJ1-6, is ETGVTQSPTHLIKTRGQQVTLRCSSQSGHNTVSWYQQALGQGPQFIFQYYREEENGRGNFPPRFSGLQFPNYSSELNVNALELDDSALYLCASSLAEGVDSPLHFGNGTRLTVT.

This clonotype was seen a few times. This chain joins TRBV12-5 and TRBJ1-5, with 8 positions matching TRBD1. V lost 5 bases to trimming and J lost 3 bases; unmatched junction nucleotides: 12. This CDR3 is 17 amino acids long. The germline V gene has CDR1 LGHNT and CDR2 FRNRAP. CDR3 protein: CASGPPGGQGYNQPQHF. The CDR3 nucleotides are TGTGCTAGTGGTCCCCCCGGAGGACAGGGTTACAATCAGCCCCAGCATTTT.

This chain uses TRBV7-3 with TRBJ2-5, with D possibly TRBD1 on 5 matching bases. The CDR3 is 13 residues long. The V gene lost 4 bases and the J gene lost 7 bases, with 13 bases spanning the gap. Germline values: CDR1 SGHTA, CDR2 FQGTGA. CDR3 region: CASSSNSQGTQYF. The DNA of the CDR3 is TGTGCCAGCAGCTCCAACTCTCAGGGGACCCAGTACTTC.

This clonotype was detected ten times or more. The chain is built from TRBV6-5 and TRBJ1-2; perhaps TRBD1 as D (6 bases). The CDR3 is 13 amino acids. The germline V and J ends were trimmed by 5 bases and 8 bases, with 15 bases remaining between them. Germline CDR1 MNHEY, CDR2 SVGAGI. The CDR3 bases are TGTGCCAGCAGTACAGGGACGGCTCGGGGCTACACCTTC. This sequence encodes CASSTGTARGYTF.

J is TRBJ1-4 and V is TRBV19, with D unresolved. Between the trimmed V and J ends, which lost 6 bases and 7 bases, there was a span of 12 bases. This CDR3 region has 13 residues. Germline lookup yields CDR1 LNHDA and CDR2 SQIVND (reference sequence). CDR3 region: CASSSGFGEKLFF. The CDR3 DNA follows: TGTGCCAGTAGCTCGGGTTTTGGTGAAAAACTGTTTTTT.

This clonotype was picked up many times. The rearrangement links TRBV29-1 to TRBJ2-5; D remains unclear. V lost 3 bases to trimming and J lost 5 bases, with 16 bases between them. The CDR3 contains 14 residues. Germline V gene lookup returns CDR1 SQVTM and CDR2 ANQGSEA. CDR3 coding DNA: TGCAGCGTTGATGAGGCAGCAAAAGGGGAGACCCAGTACTTC. Protein sequence: CSVDEAAKGETQYF.